The next 17 T cell receptor beta chains were all read from a single sample in a study of regulatory T cells in long-lasting Graves disease. Time point denoted: persistent/refractory GD, antithyroid drugs over 5 years with positive TRAb. Following extraction of RNA from PBMCs, that RNA was used to make the TCR library. CDR3-region Arm-PCR and iRepertoire HTBI primers produced the TCR beta libraries. TCRdb re-analysed the multiplex PCR reads in MiXCR, keeping a single row per CDR3 protein. The table lists about 400,000 distinct CDR3 sequences, 20% of them singletons, with roughly 20% in the top ten. The specimen comprised peripheral blood mononuclear cells (PBMCs), sampled when the disease was refractory, from a patient treated with antithyroid drugs. Source of these receptors: a female donor with Graves disease.

The chain links TRBV4-3 to TRBJ2-5, with TRBD1 matching 7 bases. The CDR3 is made up of 16 amino acids. Trimming took 4 bases from V and 2 from J; bases not matched to a gene: 10. Germline CDR1 LGHNA, CDR2 YSLEER. In DNA form, the CDR3 reads TGCGCCAGCAGCCGGGACAGCCGACTCGGGCAAGAGACCCAGTACTTC. Its translation: CASSRDSRLGQETQYF.

At least ten counts were recorded for this clonotype. The CDR3 nucleotides read TGTGCCAGCAGTTACGGAGGTATAGGGGAAGAGACCCAGTACTTC. This translates into CASSYGGIGEETQYF. J is TRBJ2-5 and V is TRBV6-2 or TRBV6-3; D is possibly TRBD1 or TRBD2 (5 bases each). Trimming took off 2 bases at V and 3 bases at J, with 13 bases between the two ends. This CDR3 is 15 amino acids long. CDR1 and CDR2 (germline): MNHEY, SVGEGT.

The chain couples TRBV20-1 to TRBJ2-7; D call uncertain. The ends were cut back, 3 bases at V and 2 bases at J, with 8 bases in the middle. Germline-derived CDR1 and CDR2 are DFQATT and SNEGSKA (reference sequence). The length of the CDR3 is 12 residues. CDR3 region: CSARETAYEQYF. The CDR3 region has the DNA TGCAGTGCTAGGGAGACTGCCTACGAGCAGTACTTC.

The table lists this clonotype with many counts. V gene TRBV12-3 or TRBV12-4 combines with J gene TRBJ1-1, with 7 bases matching TRBD1. The V segment lost 2 bases and the J segment 0 bases; nucleotides outside the gene matches: 3. The CDR3 runs to 15 residues. Written as DNA, the CDR3 is TGTGCCAGCAGTTTAAGAGGGGGCCTGAACACTGAAGCTTTCTTT. This sequence encodes CASSLRGGLNTEAFF.

This clonotype was detected ten times or more. The chain uses TRBV28 and TRBJ1-2; 7 bases are a match to TRBD1. Germline V lookup: CDR1 MDHEN, CDR2 SYDVKM. This CDR3 is 21 amino acids long. V lost 2 bases to trimming and J lost 3 bases; unmatched junction nucleotides: 24. CDR3 nucleotide sequence: TGTGCCAGCAGTTTAGTAGTTTATATTACAGGTCGGGCAGGGGGAGACTATGGCTACACCTTC. It specifies CASSLVVYITGRAGGDYGYTF.

This clonotype was detected ten times or more. J is TRBJ1-4 and V is TRBV11-2; the D is unclear. V was cut by 5 bases and J by 8 bases, with 9 bases left in between. The CDR3 is 12 amino acids. In germline, CDR1 is SGHAT, CDR2 FQNNGV. Written as DNA, the CDR3 is TGTGCCAGCAGCCTTTCGGGGGAAAAACTGTTTTTT. Protein product: CASSLSGEKLFF. Full variable domain (remainder filled in from reference TRBV11-2 and TRBJ1-4): EAGVAQSPRYKIIEKRQSVAFWCNPISGHATLYWYQQILGQGPKLLIQFQNNGVVDDSQLPKDRFSAERLKGVDSTLKIQPAKLEDSAVYLCASSLSGEKLFFGSGTQLSVL.

The chain recombines TRBV4-2 with TRBJ1-2; TRBD1 is a possible D gene (5 bases). Germline CDR1 reads LGHNA; CDR2 reads YNFKEQ. The CDR3 runs 16 residues. V gave up 0 bases and J gave up 3 bases, with 14 bases separating them. The CDR3 DNA sequence: TGTGCCAGCAGCCAAGACACGGGACGGAACTACTATGGCTACACCTTC. Its protein product is CASSQDTGRNYYGYTF.

This sequence joins TRBV9 and TRBJ1-2; possibly TRBD1 for D (6 bases). Per the germline V gene, CDR1 is SGDLS and CDR2 is YYNGEE. The CDR3 spans 16 residues. Trimming removed 0 bases from V and 4 bases from J, with 16 bases in between. The CDR3 here is CASSVEVFPDSYGYTF. The DNA for the CDR3 is TGTGCCAGCAGCGTAGAGGTCTTTCCGGACAGCTATGGCTACACCTTC.

The rearrangement uses TRBV4-1 and TRBJ1-4; weak D call: TRBD1 (6 bases). The CDR3 sequence is 15 residues long. Trimming took 3 bases from V and 8 from J, leaving 16 bases between them. Germline values: CDR1 MGHRA, CDR2 YSYEKL. In DNA form, the CDR3 reads TGCGCCAGCAGCCAGGTCGCGGGGGCAGGGGAAAAACTGTTTTTT. Its protein product is CASSQVAGAGEKLFF.

At least ten counts were recorded for this clonotype. The chain combines TRBV28 with TRBJ2-2; 7 bases align to TRBD2. The trim removed 5 bases at V and 5 bases at J, leaving 8 bases unmatched. Germline V gives CDR1 MDHEN, CDR2 SYDVKM. The CDR3 is 15 amino acids. CDR3 sequence (DNA): TGTGCCAGCAGTCATGGGACTACCTTTACCGGGGAGCTGTTTTTT. It codes for CASSHGTTFTGELFF.

The chain combines TRBV6-5 with TRBJ2-7, with D perhaps being TRBD1 or TRBD2 (6 bases each). Germline CDR1 reads MNHEY; CDR2 reads SVGAGI. This CDR3 is 15 amino acids long. V gave up 0 bases and J gave up 1 base, with 10 bases separating them. The CDR3 DNA is TGTGCCAGCAGTTACTCTAGGGGGGATTCCTACGAGCAGTACTTC. Protein product: CASSYSRGDSYEQYF.

A few counts support this clonotype. The DNA of the CDR3 is TGCAGTGCTAGGGTCCCGGGACAGGGCGGGGAGCTGTTTTTT. Amino acids: CSARVPGQGGELFF. The genes are TRBV20-1 and TRBJ2-2; 9 bases fit TRBD1. The germline V gene has CDR1 DFQATT and CDR2 SNEGSKA (reference sequence). The CDR3 loop spans 14 amino acids. Trimming removed 3 bases from V and 7 bases from J; junction bases left unmatched: 6.

The V gene is TRBV11-2, the J gene TRBJ2-2; the D gene is possibly TRBD1 (6 bases). The CDR3 is 16 residues long. The V end was cut by 5 bases, the J end by 1 base, with 14 bases between. CDR1 is SGHAT and CDR2 is FQNNGV in the germline V gene. The CDR3, as DNA: TGTGCCAGCAGCCCCCGTAACAGGGTGAACACCGGGGAGCTGTTTTTT. This gives the protein CASSPRNRVNTGELFF.

In its sample, this clonotype was seen many times. The genes are TRBV3-1 and TRBJ1-4; D is undetermined. From germline, CDR1 is LGHDT and CDR2 YNNKEL (reference sequence). V was clipped by 1 base and J by 8 bases, with 11 bases between them. The CDR3 has 14 amino acids. The CDR3, as DNA: TGTGCCAGCAGCCAAGCGGCAGGTCAGGAAAAACTGTTTTTT. This sequence encodes CASSQAAGQEKLFF.

This rearrangement joins TRBV5-5 to TRBJ2-5; 11 nucleotides align to TRBD2. This CDR3 spans 15 amino acids. Germline CDR1 reads SGHKS; CDR2 reads YYEKEE (reference sequence). Trimming cost V 4 bases and J 5 bases; bases outside gene matches: 7. The CDR3 reads CASSIGTSGRETQYF. CDR3 DNA sequence: TGTGCCAGCAGCATCGGGACTAGCGGACGGGAGACCCAGTACTTC.

This clonotype has ten or more counts. The chain is built from TRBV9 and TRBJ1-2; maybe TRBD1 (5 bases). V lost 0 bases and J lost 3, with 9 bases in between. This CDR3 comprises 14 residues. Per germline, CDR1 SGDLS and CDR2 YYNGEE. As DNA, the CDR3 is TGTGCCAGCAGCGTAGATGACAGTGACTATGGCTACACCTTC. It encodes CASSVDDSDYGYTF.

CDR3 coding DNA: TGCGCCAGCAGCTTGGAGGGGGACAAGAGCTCTGGGGCCAACGTCCTGACTTTC. It specifies CASSLEGDKSSGANVLTF. The chain joins TRBV5-1 to TRBJ2-6; tentatively, D is TRBD1 (6 bases). The germline V gene encodes CDR1 SGHRS and CDR2 YFSETQ. The CDR3 runs to 18 residues. Deletions cut 0 bases from V and 0 bases from J, with 13 bases between. The whole variable domain, remainder taken from reference TRBV5-1 and TRBJ2-6, is KAGVTQTPRYLIKTRGQQVTLSCSPISGHRSVSWYQQTPGQGLQFLFEYFSETQRNKGNFPGRFSGRQFSNSRSEMNVSTLELGDSALYLCASSLEGDKSSGANVLTFGAGSRLTVL.